The source of this T cell receptor (beta chain) is a study of post-analysis software for immune sequencing data. Study-wide background: Both relapsing-remitting and secondary progressive multiple sclerosis featured among the disease courses, as did progressive-relapsing multiple sclerosis. Overall study findings and caveats: Compared with controls, patients showed significantly lower normalized Chao1 diversity. TRBV segments more frequent in patients than in controls numbered a few and included TRBV5-6, TRBV5-1 and TRBV20-1.

This clonotype was observed many times. Antigen: not known. The CDR3 is 12 residues long. Germline lookup yields CDR1 MNHEY and CDR2 SMNVEV (reference sequence). The V end was cut by 5 bases, the J end by 4 bases, with 7 bases between. Unique-molecular-identifier-tagged TCR beta cDNA libraries were used. Each CDR3 protein is one row after TCRdb ran MiXCR on the PCR reads. In the table there are about 200,000 distinct CDR3 sequences, over 25% of which are singletons. The specimen was blood. V gene TRBV27 combines with J gene TRBJ2-3; D is unresolved. This receptor was taken from a girl aged 2 to 17 with multiple sclerosis. CDR3 DNA sequence: TGTGCCAGCAGTAAGGTAGCAGATACGCAGTATTTT. Encoded protein: CASSKVADTQYF.